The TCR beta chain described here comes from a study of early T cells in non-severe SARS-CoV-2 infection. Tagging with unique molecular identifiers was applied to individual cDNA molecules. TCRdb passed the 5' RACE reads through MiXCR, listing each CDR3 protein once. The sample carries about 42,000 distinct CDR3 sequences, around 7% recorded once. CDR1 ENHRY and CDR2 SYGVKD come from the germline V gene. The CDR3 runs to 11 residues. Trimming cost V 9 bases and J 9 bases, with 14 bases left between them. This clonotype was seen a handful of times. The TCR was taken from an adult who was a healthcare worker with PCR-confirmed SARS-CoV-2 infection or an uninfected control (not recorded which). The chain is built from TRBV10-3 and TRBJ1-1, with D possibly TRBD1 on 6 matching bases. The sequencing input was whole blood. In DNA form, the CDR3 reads TGTGCCATAAAGCAGACAGGCCAAGCTTTCTTT. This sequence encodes CAIKQTGQAFF.